This T cell receptor beta chain was identified in a study of response to subunit inactivated influenza vaccine. Findings and caveats of the study: The authors proposed limited new T cell recruitment per seasonal influenza vaccination.

V was shortened by 4 bases and J by 3 bases, with 9 bases between the two germline ends. The CDR3 runs to 13 residues. Germline V gives CDR1 MNHEY, CDR2 SVGEGT. TCRdb recomputed calls from the RT-PCR reads with MiXCR, one row per CDR3 protein. The top ten hold approximately 12% of the sample, which has over 400,000 distinct CDR3 sequences, over 9.5% seen once. Worth noting for this clonotype: Its antigen is not known.

The sample was PBMCs from blood, taken roughly 47 days after vaccination. This rearrangement joins TRBV6-2 or TRBV6-3 to TRBJ1-2; D gene unclear. This TCR was recovered from a man aged 50-59 years who received an inactivated influenza vaccine. The CDR3: CASSSTAYYGYTF. In DNA, the CDR3 is TGTGCCAGCAGTTCCACAGCCTACTATGGCTACACCTTC.